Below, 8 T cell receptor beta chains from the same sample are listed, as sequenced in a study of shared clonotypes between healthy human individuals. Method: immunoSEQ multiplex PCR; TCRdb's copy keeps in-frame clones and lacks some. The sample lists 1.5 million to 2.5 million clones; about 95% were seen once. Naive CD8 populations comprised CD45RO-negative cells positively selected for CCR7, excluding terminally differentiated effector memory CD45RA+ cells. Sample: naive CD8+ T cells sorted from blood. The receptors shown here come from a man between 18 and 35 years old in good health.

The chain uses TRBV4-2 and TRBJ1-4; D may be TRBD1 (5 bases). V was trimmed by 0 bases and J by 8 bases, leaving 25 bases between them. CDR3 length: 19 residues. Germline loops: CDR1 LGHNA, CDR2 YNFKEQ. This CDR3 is CASSQEEAISGELEEKLFF. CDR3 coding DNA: TGTGCCAGCAGCCAAGAGGAGGCCATCTCGGGGGAGTTAGAAGAAAAACTGTTTTTT.

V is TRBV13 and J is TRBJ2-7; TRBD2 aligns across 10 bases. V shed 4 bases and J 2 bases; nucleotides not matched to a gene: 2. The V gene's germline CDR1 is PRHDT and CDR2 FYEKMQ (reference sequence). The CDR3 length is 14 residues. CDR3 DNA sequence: TGTGCCAGCAGCTCAAGCGGGAGGGCCTACGAGCAGTACTTC. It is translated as CASSSSGRAYEQYF.

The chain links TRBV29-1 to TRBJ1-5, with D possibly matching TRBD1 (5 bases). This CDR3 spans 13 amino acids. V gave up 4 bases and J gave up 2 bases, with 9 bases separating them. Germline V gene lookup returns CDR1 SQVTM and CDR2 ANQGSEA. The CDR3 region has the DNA TGCAGCGTTGGCAGGGACGGCAATCAGCCCCAGCATTTT. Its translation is CSVGRDGNQPQHF.

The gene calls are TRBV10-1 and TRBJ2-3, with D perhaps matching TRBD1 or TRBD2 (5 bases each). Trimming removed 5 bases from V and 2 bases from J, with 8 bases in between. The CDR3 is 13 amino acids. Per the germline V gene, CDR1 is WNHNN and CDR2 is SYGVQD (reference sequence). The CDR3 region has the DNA TGCGCCAGCAGTCCGGGGCCCACAGATACGCAGTATTTT. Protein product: CASSPGPTDTQYF.

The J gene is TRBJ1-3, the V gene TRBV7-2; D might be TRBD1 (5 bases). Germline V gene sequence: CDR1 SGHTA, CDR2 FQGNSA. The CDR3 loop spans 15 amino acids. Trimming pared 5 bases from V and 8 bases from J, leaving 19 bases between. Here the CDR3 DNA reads TGTGCCAGCAGCGCGGTGCCAGGGAGTTTAGACACCATATATTTT. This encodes CASSAVPGSLDTIYF.

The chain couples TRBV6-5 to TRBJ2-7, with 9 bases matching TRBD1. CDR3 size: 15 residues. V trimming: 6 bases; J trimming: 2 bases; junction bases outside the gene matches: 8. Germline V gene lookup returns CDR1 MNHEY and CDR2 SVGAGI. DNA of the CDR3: TGTGCCAGCAGGCCCGGGACAGGGACAACCTACGAGCAGTACTTC. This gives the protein CASRPGTGTTYEQYF.

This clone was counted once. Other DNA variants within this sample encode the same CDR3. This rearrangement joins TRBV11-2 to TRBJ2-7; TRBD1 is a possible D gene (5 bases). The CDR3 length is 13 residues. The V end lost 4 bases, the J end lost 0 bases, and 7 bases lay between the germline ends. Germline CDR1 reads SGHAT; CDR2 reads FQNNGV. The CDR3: CASSWGSSYEQYF. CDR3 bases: TGTGCCAGCAGCTGGGGCAGCTCCTACGAGCAGTACTTC.

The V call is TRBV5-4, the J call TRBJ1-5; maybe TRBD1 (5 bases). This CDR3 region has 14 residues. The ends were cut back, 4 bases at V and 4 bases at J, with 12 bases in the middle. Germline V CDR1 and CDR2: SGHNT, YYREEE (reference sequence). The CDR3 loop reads CASSPWGPNQPQHF. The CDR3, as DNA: TGTGCCAGCAGCCCCTGGGGACCTAATCAGCCCCAGCATTTT.